This T cell receptor (beta chain) is from a study of blood T cells in healthy people across ages. A few counts support this clonotype. Its specificity is not known. Regarding the study as a whole: Per-million-T-cell TCR beta diversity fell roughly linearly with age. No one knew whether donors had CMV, which possibly confounded expanded clonotype changes.

V was trimmed by 2 bases and J by 3 bases, leaving 11 bases between them. CDR3 length: 15 residues. Germline V lookup: CDR1 SGDLS, CDR2 YYNGEE. The authors isolated at least 6 million PBMCs per sample. Next came a second PCR, run for about 7 to 12 cycles, which used a sample-barcoded 5' primer along with a J-beta primer mix. The template-switch adaptor, which had 12 random nucleotides, put a tag on each cDNA molecule. From the 5' RACE reads, TCRdb called clonotypes with MiXCR, one entry per CDR3 protein. The table includes hundreds of thousands of distinct CDR3 sequences, approximately 52% detected once.

This receptor was taken from an elderly woman in good health. The V gene is TRBV9, the J gene TRBJ2-2; no clear D gene. Specimen: blood. DNA of the CDR3: TGTGCCAGCAGCGTCCTAGGAATAGACACCGGGGAGCTGTTTTTT. It translates to CASSVLGIDTGELFF.